This T cell receptor (beta chain) is drawn from a study of spatial heterogeneity in lung cancer. Looking at the study overall: Available PBMC from follow-up, collected a median of about 25 months after resection, underwent sequencing.

TCRdb ran MiXCR on the 5' RACE reads and lists one entry per CDR3 protein. This sample has around 110,000 distinct CDR3 sequences, with more than 10% found just once. Time point given: blood at routine non-recurrence follow-up after resection. Unsorted samples of tumor, nontumor lung or frozen PBMC had their whole RNA sequenced. This clonotype was found a few times. CDR1 SQVTM and CDR2 ANQGSEA come from the germline V gene. The CDR3 is 14 residues long. Trimming at V came to 3 bases and at J to 3 bases, leaving 6 bases not matched to a gene. Sample: PBMCs, taken at follow-up. This receptor was identified in a male donor with early-stage non-small cell lung cancer. This chain links TRBV29-1 with TRBJ1-1; 8 bases line up with TRBD1. CDR3 bases: TGCAGCGTTGACGACAGGGGTCTCTACACTGAAGCTTTCTTT. It yields the protein CSVDDRGLYTEAFF.